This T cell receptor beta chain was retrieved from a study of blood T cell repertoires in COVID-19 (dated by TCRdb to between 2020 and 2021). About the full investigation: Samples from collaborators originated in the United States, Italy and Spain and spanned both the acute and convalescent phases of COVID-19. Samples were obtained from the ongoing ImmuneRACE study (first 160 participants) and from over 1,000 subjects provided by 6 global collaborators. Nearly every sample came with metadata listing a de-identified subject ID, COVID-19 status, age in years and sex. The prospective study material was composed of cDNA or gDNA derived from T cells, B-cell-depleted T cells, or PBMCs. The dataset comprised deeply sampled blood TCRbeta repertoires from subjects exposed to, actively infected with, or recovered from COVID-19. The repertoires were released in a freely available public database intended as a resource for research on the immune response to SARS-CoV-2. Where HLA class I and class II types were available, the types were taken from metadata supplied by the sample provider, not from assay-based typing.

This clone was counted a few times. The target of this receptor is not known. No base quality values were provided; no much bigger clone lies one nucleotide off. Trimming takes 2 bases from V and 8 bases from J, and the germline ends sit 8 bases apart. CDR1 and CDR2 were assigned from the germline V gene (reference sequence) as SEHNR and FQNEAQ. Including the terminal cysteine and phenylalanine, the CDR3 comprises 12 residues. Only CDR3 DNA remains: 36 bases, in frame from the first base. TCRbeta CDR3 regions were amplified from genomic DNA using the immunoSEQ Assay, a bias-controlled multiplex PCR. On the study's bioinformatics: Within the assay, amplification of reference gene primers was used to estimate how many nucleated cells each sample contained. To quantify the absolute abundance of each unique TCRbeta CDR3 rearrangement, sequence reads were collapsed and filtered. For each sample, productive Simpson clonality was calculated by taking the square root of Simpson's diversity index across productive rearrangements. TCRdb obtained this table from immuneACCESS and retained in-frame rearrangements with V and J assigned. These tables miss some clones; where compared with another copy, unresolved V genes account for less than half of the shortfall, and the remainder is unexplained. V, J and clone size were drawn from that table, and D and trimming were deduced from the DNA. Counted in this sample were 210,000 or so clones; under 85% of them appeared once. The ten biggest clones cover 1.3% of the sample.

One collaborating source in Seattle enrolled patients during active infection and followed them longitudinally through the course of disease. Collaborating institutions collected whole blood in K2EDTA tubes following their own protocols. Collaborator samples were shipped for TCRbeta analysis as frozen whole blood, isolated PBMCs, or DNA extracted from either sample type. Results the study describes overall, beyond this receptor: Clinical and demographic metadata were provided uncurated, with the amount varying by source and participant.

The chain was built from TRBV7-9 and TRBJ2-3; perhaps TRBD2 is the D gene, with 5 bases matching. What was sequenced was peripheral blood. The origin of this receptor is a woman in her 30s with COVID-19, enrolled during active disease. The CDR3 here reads CASSLLEGTQYF. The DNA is TGTGCCAGCAGCTTACTCGAGGGTACGCAGTATTTT.